The TCR beta chain described here comes from a study of tumor-infiltrating lymphocytes in primary liver carcinoma. Study in general: Donors had hepatocellular carcinoma or combined HCC and intrahepatic cholangiocarcinoma. The tumors, T1-T3 N0M0 lesions, were about 4.2 to 11 cm across.

Taking about 20-31 mg of unsorted bulk tissue, the authors co-extracted RNA and DNA. From germline, CDR1 is SQVTM and CDR2 ANQGSEA. The CDR3 is made up of 17 amino acids. The investigators made TCR beta cDNA from approximately 0.5 ug total RNA, using a constant-region primer. Three rounds of nested multiplex PCR with slightly modified ARM-PCR produced TCR beta libraries. Forward primers for TRBV1-TRBV30 and a C-beta reverse primer served the first two PCR rounds, at roughly 10 cycles each. From the multiplex PCR reads, TCRdb called clonotypes with MiXCR, one entry per CDR3 protein. This table holds tens of thousands of distinct CDR3 sequences, approximately 76% found once. This clonotype was counted once. The junction departs from germline at one end; a sequencing error may be responsible.

This sequence joins TRBV29-1 and TRBJ2-3; 8 nucleotides match TRBD1. The TCR sequence derives from a woman aged 25 to 39 with primary liver carcinoma and hepatitis B virus infection. Sequenced input: liver tumor tissue from sampling region 3. The sample's subset: tumor region T3, left-lateral pole. This chain's CDR3 is CTRQGSASGTLTDMQYF. The CDR3 coding sequence is TGCACCAGACAGGGGTCGGCTAGTGGGACCCTCACAGATATGCAGTATTTT.